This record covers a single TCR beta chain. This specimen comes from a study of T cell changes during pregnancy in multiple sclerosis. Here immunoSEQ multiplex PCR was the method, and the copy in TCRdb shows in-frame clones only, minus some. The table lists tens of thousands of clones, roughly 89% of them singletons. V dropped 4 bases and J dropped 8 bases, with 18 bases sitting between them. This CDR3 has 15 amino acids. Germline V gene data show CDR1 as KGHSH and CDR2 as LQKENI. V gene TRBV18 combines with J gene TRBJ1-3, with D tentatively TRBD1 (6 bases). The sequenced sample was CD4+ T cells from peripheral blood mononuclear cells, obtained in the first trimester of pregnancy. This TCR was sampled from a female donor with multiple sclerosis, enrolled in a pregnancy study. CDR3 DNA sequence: TGTGCCAGCTCACTCACTTTCGGACAGCTAGACACCATATATTTT. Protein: CASSLTFGQLDTIYF.